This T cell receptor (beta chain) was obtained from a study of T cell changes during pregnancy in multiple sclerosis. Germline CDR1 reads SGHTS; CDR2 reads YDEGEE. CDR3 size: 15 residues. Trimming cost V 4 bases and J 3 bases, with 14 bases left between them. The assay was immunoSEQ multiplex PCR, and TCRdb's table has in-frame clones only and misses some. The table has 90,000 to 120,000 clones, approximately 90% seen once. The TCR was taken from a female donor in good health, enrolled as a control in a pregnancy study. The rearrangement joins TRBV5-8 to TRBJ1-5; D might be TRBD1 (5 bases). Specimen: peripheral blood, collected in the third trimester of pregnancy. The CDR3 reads CASSPGGRVNQPQHF. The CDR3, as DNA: TGTGCCAGCAGCCCGGGCGGCAGGGTCAATCAGCCCCAGCATTTT.